The T cell receptor (beta chain) described here comes from a study of T cell repertoires and Cas9 in healthy adults. Germline V gene data show CDR1 as SGHDT and CDR2 as YYEEEE. The CDR3 has 14 residues. V was clipped by 6 bases and J by 3 bases, with 16 bases between them. Clones were read by immunoSEQ multiplex PCR, and TCRdb kept only the in-frame ones, dropping some. This sample has approximately 23,000 clones, with about 90% found just once. This TCR was recovered from a human donor in good health. Sequencing was done on a sample of CD4+ effector T cells (CD127+, CD25-, CD137-, CD154-) from PBMCs; culture status not recorded. This chain links TRBV5-6 with TRBJ2-7; D may be TRBD1 or TRBD2 (6 bases each). CDR3 DNA: TGTGCCAGCACCGAGGGGGGCAGGCGCTACGAGCAGTACTTC. Its protein product is CASTEGGRRYEQYF.